Detailed here is one TCR beta chain. The data were taken from a study of blood T cell repertoires in COVID-19. Authors' processing steps: Estimates of nucleated cell counts were drawn from the amplification of reference gene primers. Generated by immunoSEQ multiplex PCR, the TCRdb table keeps only in-frame clones and is missing some. That table supplies the V and J calls and clone size; D and trimming were determined from the DNA. The sample contains about 250,000 clones, about 88% of which appear only once. The germline V gene encodes CDR1 LNHDA and CDR2 SQIVND (reference sequence). The ends were cut back, 5 bases at V and 2 bases at J, with 6 bases in the middle. The CDR3 has 12 residues.

The sequenced sample consisted of PBMCs or T cells enriched from blood (not recorded which). The receptor's source is a woman between 50 and 59 years old who had recovered from COVID-19. The chain joins TRBV19 to TRBJ1-2; D is undetermined. CDR3 sequence (DNA): TGTGCCAGTAGTTTACAGAACTATGGCTACACCTTC. This sequence encodes CASSLQNYGYTF.